Below, 23 T cell receptor beta chains from the same sample are listed, as sequenced in a study of blood T cell repertoires in COVID-19 (dated by TCRdb to 2018 to 2020). Preparation of the library involved the immunoSEQ multiplex PCR assay. Here the immuneACCESS table is served through TCRdb, limited to in-frame sequences with V and J called. Missing clones are a known gap in these copies; in checked studies unresolved V genes cover under half, and the rest lacks a known reason. This sample comprises some 120,000 clones, roughly four fifths of them detected only once. About 11% of the sample rests with the top ten. The sample taken for sequencing was peripheral blood. The receptors shown here come from a man aged 55-75 years with acute or convalescent COVID-19.

This clone showed up many times. V and J are TRBV27 and TRBJ2-1; D gene unclear. Trimming stripped 0 bases from V and 4 bases from J, with 19 bases between. The germline V gene encodes CDR1 MNHEY and CDR2 SMNVEV (reference sequence). This CDR3 spans 18 amino acids. The CDR3 sequence: CASSLSPPAEQYYNEQFF. CDR3 DNA: TGTGCCAGCAGTTTATCTCCCCCCGCGGAACAATATTACAATGAGCAGTTCTTC.

This chain links TRBV10-3 with TRBJ1-5, with D tentatively TRBD1 (5 bases). This CDR3 is built from 14 residues. Trimming took off 11 bases at V and 7 bases at J, with 21 bases between the two ends. CDR1 is ENHRY and CDR2 is SYGVKD in the germline V gene. DNA for the CDR3: TGTGCCGCGAGCCCCGGGGGAGACGGGCAGCCCCAGCATTTT. It encodes CAASPGGDGQPQHF.

The rearrangement joins TRBV7-8 to TRBJ1-4; 7 positions match TRBD1. Losses at the gene ends were 4 bases for V and 7 bases for J; bases not matched to a gene: 3. The V gene's germline CDR1 is SGHVS and CDR2 FQNEAQ. The CDR3 consists of 13 residues. CDR3 sequence: CASSYRQGEKLFF. The DNA for the CDR3 is TGTGCCAGCAGCTACCGACAGGGTGAAAAACTGTTTTTT.

The rearrangement joins TRBV20-1 to TRBJ1-2; the D gene is possibly TRBD1 (5 bases). The CDR3 totals 15 residues. V was trimmed by 3 bases and J by 6 bases, leaving 20 bases between them. Germline V CDR1 and CDR2: DFQATT, SNEGSKA (reference sequence). The chain's CDR3 is CSASRRERGLNGYTF. The CDR3 DNA reads as TGCAGTGCTAGTAGGCGGGAAAGGGGCTTGAATGGCTACACCTTC.

V usage is TRBV24-1 and J usage is TRBJ2-6, with 7 nucleotides matching TRBD1. The germline CDR1 and CDR2 sequences are KGHDR and SFDVKD. Trimming removed 5 bases from V and 0 bases from J; junction bases left unmatched: 6. CDR3 length: 17 residues. The CDR3: CATSGGQGDSGANVLTF. CDR3 DNA sequence: TGTGCCACCAGTGGGGGGCAGGGGGACTCTGGGGCCAACGTCCTGACTTTC.

The chain combines TRBV6-6 with TRBJ1-6; the D gene is possibly TRBD1 (5 bases). The V end lost 5 bases, the J end lost 7 bases, and 21 bases lay between the germline ends. CDR3 size: 17 residues. CDR1 is MNHNY and CDR2 is SVGAGI in the germline V gene (reference sequence). CDR3 coding DNA: TGTGCCAGCAGTCCCCGACCGCGGGACGGAACCAATTCACCCCTCCACTTT. Its translation: CASSPRPRDGTNSPLHF.

The rearrangement uses TRBV19 and TRBJ1-1; D is undetermined. This CDR3 comprises 16 residues. Germline loops: CDR1 LNHDA, CDR2 SQIVND (reference sequence). Trimming left V 1 base short and J 3 bases short, with 15 bases between. The CDR3, as DNA: TGTGCCAGTAGTATAGGGCCGGGGAGTTCGCACACTGAAGCTTTCTTT. Translated, it gives CASSIGPGSSHTEAFF.

The rearrangement uses TRBV7-8 and TRBJ1-6; TRBD1 might be the D (5 bases). The germline CDR1 and CDR2 sequences are SGHVS and FQNEAQ. V lost 1 base and J lost 9, with 10 bases in between. The CDR3 is 14 amino acids. CDR3 in DNA: TGTGCCAGCAGCTTAGTAGGCAGGGCTTCACCCCTCCACTTT. Translating it yields CASSLVGRASPLHF.

The chain carries TRBV5-1 and TRBJ2-2, with 11 bases fitting TRBD2. CDR3 length equals 16 residues. CDR1 and CDR2 (germline): SGHRS, YFSETQ. Losses at the gene ends were 2 bases for V and 1 base for J; bases not matched to a gene: 1. The CDR3 sequence is CASSFTSGRNTGELFF. CDR3 coding DNA: TGCGCCAGCAGCTTCACTAGCGGGAGGAACACCGGGGAGCTGTTTTTT.

V is TRBV10-3 and J is TRBJ1-5, with D possibly being TRBD1 (5 bases). Germline V gene lookup returns CDR1 ENHRY and CDR2 SYGVKD. The CDR3 consists of 14 residues. The germline V and J ends were trimmed by 2 bases and 6 bases, with 11 bases remaining between them. The CDR3 DNA is TGTGCCATCAGTGAGGGGGGAGGGGTTCAGCCCCAGCATTTT. Its translation: CAISEGGGVQPQHF.

By frequency in the sample, this clone is medium-sized. The chain has TRBV3-1 (or the pseudogene TRBV3-2) and TRBJ2-7, with 8 positions matching TRBD1. Germline assignment: CDR1 LGHDT and CDR2 YNNKEL (reference sequence). After removal of 2 bases from V and 2 bases from J, the junction contained 14 bases not matched to a gene. The CDR3 covers 18 residues. For the CDR3, the DNA is TGTGCCAGCAGCCAATCGGACAGGGCAGCATGGAGTCCCTACGAGCAGTACTTC. It translates to CASSQSDRAAWSPYEQYF.

The chain has TRBV2 and TRBJ1-1, with 7 bases identical to TRBD1. The CDR3 spans 17 residues. Germline V CDR1 and CDR2: SNHLY, FYNNEI. J gave up 10 bases and V 11 bases, and 28 bases lay outside the gene matches. Here the CDR3 DNA reads TGTGCCTCCCGGGACGAGTTGACAGGGCTCGTATTTAGGGCAGCTTTCTTT. It is translated as CASRDELTGLVFRAAFF.

The rearrangement links TRBV2 to TRBJ2-3; D gene unclear. The CDR3 extends over 14 amino acids. Trimming left V 4 bases short and J 4 bases short, with 12 bases between. Germline-derived CDR1 and CDR2 are SNHLY and FYNNEI. CDR3 nucleotide sequence: TGTGCCAGCAGTGGTCCCGCGCAGGCAGATACGCAGTATTTT. It translates to CASSGPAQADTQYF. Full variable domain (missing parts from reference TRBV2 and TRBJ2-3): EPEVTQTPSHQVTQMGQEVILRCVPISNHLYFYWYRQILGQKVEFLVSFYNNEISEKSEIFDDQFSVERPDGSNFTLKIRSTKLEDSAMYFCASSGPAQADTQYFGPGTRLTVL.

This chain joins TRBV9 and TRBJ2-3; a weak D match, TRBD2 (5 bases). The V gene's germline CDR1 is SGDLS and CDR2 YYNGEE. Trimming stripped 3 bases from V and 0 bases from J, with 11 bases between. CDR3 length equals 15 residues. The CDR3 loop is CASSESGLSTDTQYF. As DNA, the CDR3 is TGTGCCAGCAGCGAAAGCGGACTTAGCACAGATACGCAGTATTTT. The full variable domain, in which reference TRBV9 and TRBJ2-3 provide the parts outside the CDR3, is DSGVTQTPKHLITATGQRVTLRCSPRSGDLSVYWYQQSLDQGLQFLIQYYNGEERAKGNILERFSAQQFPDLHSELNLSSLELGDSALYFCASSESGLSTDTQYFGPGTRLTVL.

The V and J genes are TRBV19 and TRBJ1-1; possible D gene TRBD1, 6 bases. CDR1 and CDR2 from the germline V gene are LNHDA and SQIVND (reference sequence). Trimming shortened V by 3 bases and J by 3 bases, and 14 bases separated the two germline ends. The CDR3 is 15 amino acids. DNA for the CDR3: TGTGCCAGTAGTATGGGGGCCGGGCGGTACACTGAAGCTTTCTTT. The encoded protein is CASSMGAGRYTEAFF.

This chain connects TRBV3-1 (or the pseudogene TRBV3-2) to TRBJ1-2, with 8 bases aligning to TRBD1. The CDR3 has 15 amino acids. The germline V gene encodes CDR1 LGHDT and CDR2 YNNKEL (reference sequence). Trimming removed 4 bases from V and 8 bases from J; junction bases left unmatched: 12. CDR3 in DNA: TGTGCCAGCAGCCTTCGTACCGGGACAGGTGAAGGCTACACCTTC. This encodes CASSLRTGTGEGYTF.

The gene calls are TRBV7-2 and TRBJ1-2; D is ambiguous. The CDR3 has 11 residues. V was pared by 4 bases and J by 9 bases, with 9 bases between. Germline V gene sequence: CDR1 SGHTA, CDR2 FQGNSA. CDR3 amino acids: CASSSSERYTF. As DNA, the CDR3 is TGTGCCAGCAGCTCCTCAGAACGCTACACCTTC. Variable domain in full (rest from reference TRBV7-2 and TRBJ1-2): GAGVSQSPSNKVTEKGKDVELRCDPISGHTALYWYRQSLGQGLEFLIYFQGNSAPDKSGLPSDRFSAERTGGSVSTLTIQRTQQEDSAVYLCASSSSERYTFGSGTRLTVV.

The CDR3 region is CASTQTGGFGSPLHF. Written as DNA, the CDR3 is TGTGCCAGCACCCAGACAGGGGGCTTCGGTTCACCCCTCCACTTT. The chain joins TRBV9 to TRBJ1-6, with 10 bases lining up with TRBD1. The CDR3 extends over 15 amino acids. J gave up 9 bases and V 6 bases, and 9 bases lay outside the gene matches. Germline-derived CDR1 and CDR2 are SGDLS and YYNGEE. The full variable domain, rest sourced from reference TRBV9 and TRBJ1-6, is DSGVTQTPKHLITATGQRVTLRCSPRSGDLSVYWYQQSLDQGLQFLIQYYNGEERAKGNILERFSAQQFPDLHSELNLSSLELGDSALYFCASTQTGGFGSPLHFGNGTRLTVT.

This clone has only one observation. This chain links TRBV2 with TRBJ1-4; 7 bases map to TRBD1. This CDR3 region has 14 residues. Germline trimming cut 5 bases from V and 8 bases from J; bases unmatched to any gene: 8. The germline V gene encodes CDR1 SNHLY and CDR2 FYNNEI. The CDR3 DNA is TGTGCCAGCAGTAGGCACAGGGGAGAGGAAAAACTGTTTTTT. Amino acid sequence: CASSRHRGEEKLFF.

The chain employs TRBV2 and TRBJ2-2; a weak D match, TRBD2 (5 bases). The germline gives CDR1 SNHLY, CDR2 FYNNEI. V gave up 6 bases and J gave up 0 bases, with 11 bases separating them. The CDR3 has 15 amino acids. The CDR3 DNA follows: TGTGCCAGCAGAAGAGGGAACGCGAACACCGGGGAGCTGTTTTTT. Translated: CASRRGNANTGELFF.

This rearrangement joins TRBV3-1 (or the pseudogene TRBV3-2) to TRBJ1-4, with 7 bases aligning to TRBD1. The trim removed 1 base at V and 10 bases at J, leaving 6 bases unmatched. The CDR3 is made up of 14 amino acids. Germline CDR1 and CDR2: LGHDT and YNNKEL (reference sequence). This CDR3 reads CASSQAPGGGKLFF. The CDR3 DNA sequence: TGTGCCAGCAGCCAAGCCCCAGGGGGAGGAAAACTGTTTTTT.

This sequence joins TRBV11-3 and TRBJ1-5; 8 nucleotides match TRBD1. The V gene's germline CDR1 is SGHNT and CDR2 YENEEA. Trimming took 1 base from V and 0 from J; bases not matched to a gene: 2. The CDR3 has 16 amino acids. CDR3 sequence (DNA): TGTGCCAGCAGCTTAGGGGACAGGTCTAGCAATCAGCCCCAGCATTTT. This translates into CASSLGDRSSNQPQHF. The variable domain in full, with the rest retrieved from reference TRBV11-3 and TRBJ1-5, is EAGVVQSPRYKIIEKKQPVAFWCNPISGHNTLYWYLQNLGQGPELLIRYENEEAVDDSQLPKDRFSAERLKGVDSTLKIQPAELGDSAVYLCASSLGDRSSNQPQHFGDGTRLSIL.

The CDR3 sequence: CAWYPGTGGQETQYF. In DNA form, the CDR3 reads TGTGCCTGGTATCCCGGGACAGGGGGCCAAGAGACCCAGTACTTC. This chain links TRBV30 with TRBJ2-5; 11 bases are shared with TRBD1. This CDR3 spans 15 amino acids. Trimming took 5 bases from V and 1 from J; bases not matched to a gene: 6. From germline, CDR1 is GTSNPN and CDR2 SVGIG (reference sequence).